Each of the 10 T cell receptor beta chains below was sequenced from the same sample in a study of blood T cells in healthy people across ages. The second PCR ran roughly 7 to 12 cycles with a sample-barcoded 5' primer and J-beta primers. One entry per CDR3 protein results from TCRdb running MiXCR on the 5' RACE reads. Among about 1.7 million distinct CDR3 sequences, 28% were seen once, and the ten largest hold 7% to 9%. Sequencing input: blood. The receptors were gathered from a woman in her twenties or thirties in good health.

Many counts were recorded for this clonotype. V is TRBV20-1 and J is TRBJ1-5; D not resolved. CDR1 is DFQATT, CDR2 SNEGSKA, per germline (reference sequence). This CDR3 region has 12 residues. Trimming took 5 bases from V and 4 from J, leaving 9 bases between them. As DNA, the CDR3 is TGCAGTGCTGCCGCCCCAAATCAGCCCCAGCATTTT. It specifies CSAAAPNQPQHF.

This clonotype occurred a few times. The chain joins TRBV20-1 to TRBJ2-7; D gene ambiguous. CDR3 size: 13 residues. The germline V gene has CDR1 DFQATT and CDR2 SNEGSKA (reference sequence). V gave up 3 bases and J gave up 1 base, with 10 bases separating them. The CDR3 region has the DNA TGCAGTGCTAGGATCCCCAGATCCTACGAGCAGTACTTC. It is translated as CSARIPRSYEQYF.

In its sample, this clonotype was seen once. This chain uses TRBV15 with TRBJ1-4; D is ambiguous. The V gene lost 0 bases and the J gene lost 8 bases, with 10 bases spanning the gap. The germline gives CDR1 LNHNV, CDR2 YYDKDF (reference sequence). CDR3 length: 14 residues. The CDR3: CATSRERVREKLFF. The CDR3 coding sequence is TGTGCCACCAGCAGAGAAAGGGTTCGGGAAAAACTGTTTTTT.

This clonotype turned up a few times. The CDR3 DNA reads TGTGCCAGCAGTCAACGCGGGGTCAGGAATGAGCAGTTCTTC. This codes for CASSQRGVRNEQFF. The chain joins TRBV11-2 to TRBJ2-1; TRBD2 might be the D (6 bases). V gave up 6 bases and J gave up 7 bases, with 16 bases separating them. Germline lookup yields CDR1 SGHAT and CDR2 FQNNGV. This CDR3 comprises 14 residues.

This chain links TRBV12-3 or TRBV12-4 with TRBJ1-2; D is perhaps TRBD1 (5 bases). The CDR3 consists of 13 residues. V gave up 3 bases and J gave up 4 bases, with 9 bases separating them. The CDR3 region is CASSFRGLYGYTF. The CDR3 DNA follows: TGTGCCAGCAGTTTTAGGGGCCTCTATGGCTACACCTTC.

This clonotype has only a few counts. CDR3 sequence reads: CATSPTSGRKETQYF. DNA for the CDR3: TGTGCCACCAGCCCGACTAGCGGGAGGAAAGAGACCCAGTACTTC. The chain couples TRBV24-1 to TRBJ2-7; TRBD2 aligns across 13 bases. The J call may be faulty, since TRBJ2-5 better matches the DNA end. Looked up from germline, CDR1 is KGHDR and CDR2 is SFDVKD. The CDR3 is 15 amino acids.

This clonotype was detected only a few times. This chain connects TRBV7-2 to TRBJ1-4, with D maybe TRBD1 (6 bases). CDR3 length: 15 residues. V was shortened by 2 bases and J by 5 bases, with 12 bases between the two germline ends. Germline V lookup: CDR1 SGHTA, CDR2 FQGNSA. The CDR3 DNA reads TGTGCCAGCAGCTTACGCAGGGGCCCGAATGAAAAACTGTTTTTT. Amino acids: CASSLRRGPNEKLFF.

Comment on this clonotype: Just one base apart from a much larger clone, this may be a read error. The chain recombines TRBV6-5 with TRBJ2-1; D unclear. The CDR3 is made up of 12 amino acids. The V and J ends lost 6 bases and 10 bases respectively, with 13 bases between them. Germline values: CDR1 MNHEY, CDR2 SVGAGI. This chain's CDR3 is CASSEPGDEQFF. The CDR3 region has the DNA TGTGCCAGCAGCGAACCGGGTGACGAGCAGTTCTTC.

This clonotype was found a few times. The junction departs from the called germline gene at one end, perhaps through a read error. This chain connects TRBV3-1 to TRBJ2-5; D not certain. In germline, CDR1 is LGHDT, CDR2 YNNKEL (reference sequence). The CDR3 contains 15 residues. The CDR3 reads CASGQVPGDQETQYF. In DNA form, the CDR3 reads TGTGCCAGCGGCCAAGTCCCCGGCGACCAAGAGACCCAGTACTTC.

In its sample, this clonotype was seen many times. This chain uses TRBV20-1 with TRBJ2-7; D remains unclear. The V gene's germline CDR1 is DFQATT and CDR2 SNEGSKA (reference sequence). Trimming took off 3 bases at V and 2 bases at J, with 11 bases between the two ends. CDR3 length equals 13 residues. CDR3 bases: TGCAGTGCTAGTCGGTCAGCGACCTACGAGCAGTACTTC. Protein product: CSASRSATYEQYF.